A single sample gave rise to the 4 T cell receptor beta chains below, sequenced in a study of early T cells in non-severe SARS-CoV-2 infection. One entry per CDR3 protein results from TCRdb running MiXCR on the 5' RACE reads. The sample comprises 25,000 to 35,000 distinct CDR3 sequences, 5.7% of which are singletons, and roughly 5.7% rests with the top ten. The specimen sequenced was whole blood. The receptors stem from an adult who was a healthcare worker with PCR-confirmed SARS-CoV-2 infection or an uninfected control (not recorded which).

This clonotype has a count of ten or more. V gene TRBV18 combines with J gene TRBJ2-4; no definite D call. Germline V lookup: CDR1 KGHSH, CDR2 LQKENI. The germline V and J ends were trimmed by 1 base and 0 bases, with 13 bases remaining between them. The length of the CDR3 is 17 residues. In DNA, the CDR3 is TGTGCCAGCTCACCACGAACCCCCCGCCTAGCCAAAAACATTCAGTACTTC. This encodes CASSPRTPRLAKNIQYF. The whole variable domain, filled in from reference TRBV18 and TRBJ2-4, reads NAGVMQNPRHLVRRRGQEARLRCSPMKGHSHVYWYRQLPEEGLKFMVYLQKENIIDESGMPKERFSAEFPKEGPSILRIQQVVRGDSAAYFCASSPRTPRLAKNIQYFGAGTRLSVL.

V is TRBV3-1 and J is TRBJ1-3; weak D call: TRBD1 (6 bases). Trimming stripped 4 bases from V and 4 bases from J, with 11 bases between. Looked up from germline, CDR1 is LGHDT and CDR2 is YNNKEL (reference sequence). This CDR3 spans 14 amino acids. The DNA for the CDR3 is TGTGCCAGCAGCCCTTCAGACAGGGGAAACACCATATATTTT. Translating it yields CASSPSDRGNTIYF.

The chain joins TRBV4-1 to TRBJ2-1; possible D gene TRBD1, 6 bases. Germline V CDR1 and CDR2: MGHRA, YSYEKL. This CDR3 is built from 13 residues. Trimming took off 0 bases at V and 10 bases at J, with 10 bases between the two ends. The CDR3 sequence is CASSQDMGAEQFF. DNA for the CDR3: TGCGCCAGCAGCCAAGATATGGGGGCCGAGCAGTTCTTC.

As concerns this clonotype: This clone may be a read error of a much larger clone one base away. The J gene is TRBJ1-1, the V gene TRBV5-1, with D uncertain. In germline, CDR1 is SGHRS, CDR2 YFSETQ. This CDR3 is built from 15 residues. CDR3 protein: CASSLGTSLNTEASF. The CDR3 nucleotides are TGCGCCAGCAGCTTGGGGACGTCTTTGAACACTGAAGCTTCCTTT.